Listed below are T cell receptor beta chains from one sample, sequenced in a study of memory CD4+ T cells and cytomegalovirus serostatus. This table comes from immunoSEQ multiplex PCR, and its TCRdb copy is limited to in-frame clones, with some not included. Among 80,000 to 100,000 clones, about four fifths were seen once, and the ten largest hold about 3.6%. Sequenced: memory CD4+ T cells from blood. The receptors originated from an adult in good health and CMV-seropositive. The CDR3 runs from the conserved cysteine through the conserved F or W. The order of the fields is J gene, V gene, D gene, clone size, CDR3 protein, CDR3 DNA. A D gene is named only where the DNA matches it firmly. A row's size may be missing; if present it is once, few, many or a size class.

j_gene: TRBJ2-1
v_gene: TRBV2
d_gene: .
abundance: .
CDR3aa: CASSYYNEQFF
CDR3nt: TGTGCCAGCAGTTACTACAATGAGCAGTTCTTC

j_gene: TRBJ2-5
v_gene: TRBV7-9
d_gene: .
abundance: .
CDR3aa: CASSLFPRGRAGETQYF
CDR3nt: TGTGCCAGCAGCTTATTTCCTAGGGGGAGGGCCGGGGAGACCCAGTACTTC

j_gene: TRBJ2-2
v_gene: TRBV9
d_gene: TRBD1
abundance: .
CDR3aa: CASSVEQGASTGELFF
CDR3nt: TGTGCCAGCAGCGTAGAGCAGGGGGCCAGCACCGGGGAGCTGTTTTTT

j_gene: TRBJ2-7
v_gene: TRBV5-1
d_gene: TRBD1
abundance: .
CDR3aa: CASSAGTGVYEQYF
CDR3nt: TGCGCCAGCAGCGCCGGGACAGGGGTATACGAGCAGTACTTC

j_gene: TRBJ2-7
v_gene: TRBV13
d_gene: TRBD1
abundance: .
CDR3aa: CASSSEQGTEQYF
CDR3nt: TGTGCCAGCAGTTCCGAACAGGGGACCGAGCAGTACTTC

j_gene: TRBJ2-5
v_gene: TRBV6-1
d_gene: TRBD2
abundance: .
CDR3aa: CASSAGGAEETQYF
CDR3nt: TGTGCCAGCAGTGCGGGGGGGGCCGAGGAGACCCAGTACTTC

j_gene: TRBJ2-7
v_gene: TRBV5-1
d_gene: TRBD1
abundance: .
CDR3aa: CASSLAPGQGADEQYF
CDR3nt: TGCGCCAGCAGCTTGGCTCCGGGACAGGGGGCCGACGAGCAGTACTTC

j_gene: TRBJ2-7
v_gene: TRBV2
d_gene: .
abundance: .
CDR3aa: CASSDKGNHYEQYF
CDR3nt: TGTGCCAGCAGTGATAAGGGCAATCACTACGAGCAGTACTTC

j_gene: TRBJ2-7
v_gene: TRBV5-5
d_gene: TRBD1
abundance: once
CDR3aa: CASSLTGGRTLYEQYF
CDR3nt: TGTGCCAGCAGCTTGACAGGGGGCAGAACTCTCTACGAGCAGTACTTC

j_gene: TRBJ1-1
v_gene: TRBV10-2
d_gene: .
abundance: .
CDR3aa: CASSQGLSDTEAFF
CDR3nt: TGCGCCAGCAGTCAGGGTTTATCGGACACTGAAGCTTTCTTT

j_gene: TRBJ2-3
v_gene: TRBV10-3
d_gene: TRBD2
abundance: .
CDR3aa: CASQRTSGSVDTQYF
CDR3nt: TGTGCCTCCCAGAGGACTAGCGGGAGTGTAGATACGCAGTATTTT

j_gene: TRBJ2-1
v_gene: TRBV6-5
d_gene: .
abundance: .
CDR3aa: CASSLTRVHNEQFF
CDR3nt: TGTGCCAGCAGTTTGACAAGGGTGCACAATGAGCAGTTCTTC

j_gene: TRBJ2-7
v_gene: TRBV9
d_gene: .
abundance: .
CDR3aa: CASSVGQGREQYF
CDR3nt: TGTGCCAGCAGCGTGGGCCAGGGTCGCGAGCAGTACTTC

j_gene: TRBJ2-3
v_gene: TRBV6-6
d_gene: TRBD1
abundance: .
CDR3aa: CASSSLPTGGRDTQYF
CDR3nt: TGTGCCAGCAGTTCCCTGCCAACAGGGGGGAGAGATACGCAGTATTTT

j_gene: TRBJ1-2
v_gene: TRBV18
d_gene: .
abundance: .
CDR3aa: CASSPTENYGYTF
CDR3nt: TGTGCCAGCTCACCAACGGAAAACTATGGCTACACCTTC

j_gene: TRBJ1-3
v_gene: TRBV6-5
d_gene: TRBD1
abundance: .
CDR3aa: CASSPQGGPGNTIYF
CDR3nt: TGTGCCAGCAGTCCCCAGGGGGGTCCTGGAAACACCATATATTTT

j_gene: TRBJ2-1
v_gene: TRBV28
d_gene: .
abundance: .
CDR3aa: CASRLWGEQFF
CDR3nt: TGTGCCAGCAGGCTGTGGGGTGAGCAGTTCTTC

j_gene: TRBJ2-1
v_gene: TRBV7-3
d_gene: .
abundance: .
CDR3aa: CASSLTHNEQFF
CDR3nt: TGTGCCAGCAGCTTAACCCACAATGAGCAGTTCTTC

j_gene: TRBJ1-2
v_gene: TRBV4-3
d_gene: .
abundance: .
CDR3aa: CASSQDPGRVDYGYTF
CDR3nt: TGCGCCAGCAGCCAAGATCCGGGCAGGGTCGACTATGGCTACACCTTC

j_gene: TRBJ2-3
v_gene: TRBV29-1
d_gene: .
abundance: .
CDR3aa: CSVDSAWGRGGTDTQYF
CDR3nt: TGCAGCGTTGATTCAGCTTGGGGCCGTGGGGGCACAGATACGCAGTATTTT

j_gene: TRBJ1-5
v_gene: TRBV7-8
d_gene: .
abundance: .
CDR3aa: CASSLGWVSNQPQHF
CDR3nt: TGTGCCAGCAGCTTAGGATGGGTTAGCAATCAGCCCCAGCATTTT

j_gene: TRBJ2-6
v_gene: TRBV5-4
d_gene: .
abundance: .
CDR3aa: CASMPSGANVLTF
CDR3nt: TGTGCCAGCATGCCTTCTGGGGCCAACGTCCTGACTTTC

j_gene: TRBJ2-7
v_gene: TRBV11-2
d_gene: TRBD1
abundance: .
CDR3aa: CASSRGGGQGYEQYF
CDR3nt: TGTGCCAGCAGCCGGGGCGGCGGACAGGGCTACGAGCAGTACTTC

j_gene: TRBJ1-1
v_gene: TRBV5-4
d_gene: .
abundance: .
CDR3aa: CASSLRLMDTEAFF
CDR3nt: TGTGCCAGCAGCCTCAGGCTTATGGACACTGAAGCTTTCTTT

j_gene: TRBJ2-7
v_gene: TRBV6-1
d_gene: .
abundance: .
CDR3aa: CASSIAYSGDEQYF
CDR3nt: TGTGCCAGCAGTATAGCCTACTCGGGGGACGAGCAGTACTTC

j_gene: TRBJ2-3
v_gene: TRBV19
d_gene: .
abundance: .
CDR3aa: CASSILPSAQGDTQYF
CDR3nt: TGTGCCAGTAGTATCCTACCTAGCGCCCAAGGAGATACGCAGTATTTT

j_gene: TRBJ1-6
v_gene: TRBV25-1
d_gene: TRBD1
abundance: .
CDR3aa: CASNGQGPYSPLHF
CDR3nt: TGTGCCAGCAATGGACAGGGGCCTTATTCACCCCTCCACTTT

j_gene: TRBJ2-2
v_gene: TRBV6-1
d_gene: .
abundance: .
CDR3aa: CASSEQGLNTGELFF
CDR3nt: TGTGCCAGCAGTGAACAGGGGTTGAACACCGGGGAGCTGTTTTTT

j_gene: TRBJ2-2
v_gene: TRBV5-1
d_gene: TRBD2
abundance: .
CDR3aa: CASSLVGGRRDTGELFF
CDR3nt: TGCGCCAGCAGCTTGGTCGGCGGGAGGAGGGACACCGGGGAGCTGTTTTTT

j_gene: TRBJ2-2
v_gene: TRBV5-4
d_gene: TRBD1
abundance: few
CDR3aa: CASSEYQGALAGELFF
CDR3nt: TGTGCCAGCAGCGAGTACCAGGGGGCGTTAGCCGGGGAGCTGTTTTTT

j_gene: TRBJ2-5
v_gene: TRBV5-1
d_gene: .
abundance: .
CDR3aa: CASRLWGPQETQYF
CDR3nt: TGCGCCAGCAGGTTGTGGGGCCCCCAAGAGACCCAGTACTTC

j_gene: TRBJ2-5
v_gene: TRBV5-4
d_gene: TRBD2
abundance: .
CDR3aa: CASSLMVGGGETQYF
CDR3nt: TGTGCCAGCAGCCTCATGGTGGGGGGGGGAGAGACCCAGTACTTC

j_gene: TRBJ2-4
v_gene: TRBV5-1
d_gene: TRBD2
abundance: .
CDR3aa: CASSLGTSGSVRNIQYF
CDR3nt: TGCGCCAGCAGCTTGGGGACTAGCGGGAGTGTGAGAAACATTCAGTACTTC

j_gene: TRBJ2-7
v_gene: TRBV9
d_gene: TRBD2
abundance: .
CDR3aa: CASSVTTSGSAEQYF
CDR3nt: TGTGCCAGCAGCGTAACCACTAGCGGGAGCGCCGAGCAGTACTTC

j_gene: TRBJ2-7
v_gene: TRBV5-4
d_gene: TRBD1
abundance: .
CDR3aa: CASSPHRTGSDEQYF
CDR3nt: TGTGCCAGCAGCCCTCACCGGACAGGGTCTGACGAGCAGTACTTC